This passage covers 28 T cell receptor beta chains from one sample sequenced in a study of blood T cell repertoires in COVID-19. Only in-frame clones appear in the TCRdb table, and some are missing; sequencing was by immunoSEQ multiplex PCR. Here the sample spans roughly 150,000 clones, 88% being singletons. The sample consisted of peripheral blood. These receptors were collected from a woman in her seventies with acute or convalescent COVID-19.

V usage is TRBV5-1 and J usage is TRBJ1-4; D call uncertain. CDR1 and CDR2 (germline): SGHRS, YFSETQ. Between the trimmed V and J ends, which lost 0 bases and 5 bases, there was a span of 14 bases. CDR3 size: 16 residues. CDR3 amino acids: CASSLEPLIPNEKLFF. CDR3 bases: TGCGCCAGCAGCTTGGAACCCCTAATACCCAATGAAAAACTGTTTTTT.

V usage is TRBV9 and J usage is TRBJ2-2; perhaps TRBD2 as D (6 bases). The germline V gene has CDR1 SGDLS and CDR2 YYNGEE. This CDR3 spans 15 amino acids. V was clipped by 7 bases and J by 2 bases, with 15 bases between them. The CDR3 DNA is TGTGCCAGCCGGATAGGGGAGGAAAACACCGGGGAGCTGTTTTTT. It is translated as CASRIGEENTGELFF.

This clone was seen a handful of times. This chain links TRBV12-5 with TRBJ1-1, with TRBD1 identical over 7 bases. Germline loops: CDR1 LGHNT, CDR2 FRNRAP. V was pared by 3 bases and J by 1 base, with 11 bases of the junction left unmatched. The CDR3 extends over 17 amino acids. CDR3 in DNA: TGTGCTAGTGGTTTAACCCGAACCGGGACAGCGAACACTGAAGCTTTCTTT. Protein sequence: CASGLTRTGTANTEAFF.

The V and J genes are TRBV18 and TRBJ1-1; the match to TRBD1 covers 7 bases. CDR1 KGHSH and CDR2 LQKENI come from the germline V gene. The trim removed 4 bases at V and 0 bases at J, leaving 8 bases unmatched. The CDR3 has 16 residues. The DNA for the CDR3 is TGTGCCAGCTCACAAGGGACAGCCGCAATGAACACTGAAGCTTTCTTT. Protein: CASSQGTAAMNTEAFF.

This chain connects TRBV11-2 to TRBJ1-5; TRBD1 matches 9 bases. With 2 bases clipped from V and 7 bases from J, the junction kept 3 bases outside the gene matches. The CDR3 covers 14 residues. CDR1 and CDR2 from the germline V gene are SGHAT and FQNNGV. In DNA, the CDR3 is TGTGCCAGCAGCTTACAACAGGGGGCCCAGCCCCAGCATTTT. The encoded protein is CASSLQQGAQPQHF.

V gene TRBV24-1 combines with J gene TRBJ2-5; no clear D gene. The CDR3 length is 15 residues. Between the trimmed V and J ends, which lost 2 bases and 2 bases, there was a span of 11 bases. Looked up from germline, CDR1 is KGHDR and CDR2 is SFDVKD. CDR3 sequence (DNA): TGTGCCACCAGTGATTCCTCAGACAAGCAAGAGACCCAGTACTTC. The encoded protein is CATSDSSDKQETQYF.

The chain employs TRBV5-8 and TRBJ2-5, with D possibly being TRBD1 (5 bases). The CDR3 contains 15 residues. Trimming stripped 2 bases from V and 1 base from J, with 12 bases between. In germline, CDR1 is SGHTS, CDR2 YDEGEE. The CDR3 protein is CASSLRQGPQETQYF. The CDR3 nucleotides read TGTGCCAGCAGCTTAAGGCAGGGCCCCCAAGAGACCCAGTACTTC.

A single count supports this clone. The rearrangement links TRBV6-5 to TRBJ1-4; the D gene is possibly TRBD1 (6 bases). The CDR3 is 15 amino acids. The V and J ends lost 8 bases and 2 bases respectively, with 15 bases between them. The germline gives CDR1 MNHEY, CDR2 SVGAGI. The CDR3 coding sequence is TGTGCCAGCTTATTAGGGGGTGCCACTAATGAAAAACTGTTTTTT. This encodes CASLLGGATNEKLFF.

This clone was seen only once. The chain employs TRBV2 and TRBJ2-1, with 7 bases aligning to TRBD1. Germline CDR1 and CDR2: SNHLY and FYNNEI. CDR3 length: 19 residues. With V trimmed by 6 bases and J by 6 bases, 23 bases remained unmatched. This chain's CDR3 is CASRTVGGLSRDLINEQFF. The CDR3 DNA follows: TGTGCCAGCAGAACAGTAGGGGGCCTGAGTCGGGACCTCATCAATGAGCAGTTCTTC. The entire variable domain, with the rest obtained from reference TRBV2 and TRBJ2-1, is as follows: EPEVTQTPSHQVTQMGQEVILRCVPISNHLYFYWYRQILGQKVEFLVSFYNNEISEKSEIFDDQFSVERPDGSNFTLKIRSTKLEDSAMYFCASRTVGGLSRDLINEQFFGPGTRLTVL.

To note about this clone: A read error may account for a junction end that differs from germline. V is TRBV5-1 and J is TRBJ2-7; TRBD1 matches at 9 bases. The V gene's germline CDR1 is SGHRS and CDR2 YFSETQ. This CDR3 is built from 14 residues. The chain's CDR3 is CASSLGGGTGRSHF. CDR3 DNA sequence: TGCGCCAGCAGCTTGGGGGGAGGGACAGGGAGATCCCACTTC. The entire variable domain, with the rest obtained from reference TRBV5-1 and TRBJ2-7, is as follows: KAGVTQTPRYLIKTRGQQVTLSCSPISGHRSVSWYQQTPGQGLQFLFEYFSETQRNKGNFPGRFSGRQFSNSRSEMNVSTLELGDSALYLCASSLGGGTGRSHFGPGTRLTVT.

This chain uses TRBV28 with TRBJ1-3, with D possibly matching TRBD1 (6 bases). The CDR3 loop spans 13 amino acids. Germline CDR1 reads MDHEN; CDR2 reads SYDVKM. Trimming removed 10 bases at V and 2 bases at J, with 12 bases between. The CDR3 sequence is CATQGGAGNTIYF. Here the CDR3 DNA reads TGTGCCACCCAAGGGGGAGCTGGAAACACCATATATTTT.

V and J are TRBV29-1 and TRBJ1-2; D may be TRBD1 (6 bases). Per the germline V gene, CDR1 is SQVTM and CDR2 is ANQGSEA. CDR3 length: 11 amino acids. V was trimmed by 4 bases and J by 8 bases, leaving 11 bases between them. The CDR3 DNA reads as TGCAGCGTTGGTGGGGGCTACGGCTACACCTTC. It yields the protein CSVGGGYGYTF.

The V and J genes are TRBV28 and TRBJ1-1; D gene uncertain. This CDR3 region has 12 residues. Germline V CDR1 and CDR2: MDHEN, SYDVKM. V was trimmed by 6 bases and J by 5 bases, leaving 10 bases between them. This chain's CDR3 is CASRFQRTEAFF. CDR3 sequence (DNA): TGTGCCAGCAGATTCCAGAGGACTGAAGCTTTCTTT.

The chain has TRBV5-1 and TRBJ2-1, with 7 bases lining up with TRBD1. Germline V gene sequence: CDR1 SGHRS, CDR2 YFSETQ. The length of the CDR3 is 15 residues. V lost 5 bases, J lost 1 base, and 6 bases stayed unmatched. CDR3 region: CASSSGTESYNEQFF. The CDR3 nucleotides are TGCGCCAGCAGTTCCGGGACAGAGTCCTACAATGAGCAGTTCTTC.

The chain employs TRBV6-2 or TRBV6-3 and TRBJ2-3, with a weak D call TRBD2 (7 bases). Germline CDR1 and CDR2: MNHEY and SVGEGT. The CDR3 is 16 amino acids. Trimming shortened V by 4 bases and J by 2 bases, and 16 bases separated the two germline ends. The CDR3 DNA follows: TGTGCCAGCAGTTCGCGGGGGCAATACTACACAGATACGCAGTATTTT. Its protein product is CASSSRGQYYTDTQYF.

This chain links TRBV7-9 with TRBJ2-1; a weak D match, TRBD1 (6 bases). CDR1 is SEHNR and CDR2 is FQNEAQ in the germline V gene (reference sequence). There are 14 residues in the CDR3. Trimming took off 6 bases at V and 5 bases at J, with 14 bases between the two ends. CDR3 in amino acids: CASRNRDTNNEQFF. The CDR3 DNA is TGTGCCAGCAGGAACCGGGACACCAACAATGAGCAGTTCTTC.

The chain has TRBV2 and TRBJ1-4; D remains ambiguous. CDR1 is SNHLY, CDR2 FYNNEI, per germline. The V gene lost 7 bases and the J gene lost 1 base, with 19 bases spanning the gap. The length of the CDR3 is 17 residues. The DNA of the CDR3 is TGTGCCAGCAAGGATGGGAGTTTTGGCTTAACTAATGAAAAACTGTTTTTT. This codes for CASKDGSFGLTNEKLFF. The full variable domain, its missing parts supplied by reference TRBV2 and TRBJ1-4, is EPEVTQTPSHQVTQMGQEVILRCVPISNHLYFYWYRQILGQKVEFLVSFYNNEISEKSEIFDDQFSVERPDGSNFTLKIRSTKLEDSAMYFCASKDGSFGLTNEKLFFGSGTQLSVL.

The CDR3 loop reads CASSITGAVNTEAFF. DNA for the CDR3: TGTGCCAGTAGTATCACCGGTGCGGTGAACACTGAAGCTTTCTTT. The gene calls are TRBV19 and TRBJ1-1; D is undetermined. Germline lookup yields CDR1 LNHDA and CDR2 SQIVND (reference sequence). Trimming took off 3 bases at V and 0 bases at J, with 11 bases between the two ends. The CDR3 contains 15 residues.

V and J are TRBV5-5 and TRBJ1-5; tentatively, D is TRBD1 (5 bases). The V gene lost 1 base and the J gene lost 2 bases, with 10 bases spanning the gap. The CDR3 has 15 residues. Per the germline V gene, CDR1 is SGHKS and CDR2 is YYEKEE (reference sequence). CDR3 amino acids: CASSLQGPGNQPQHF. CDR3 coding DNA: TGTGCCAGCAGCTTGCAGGGCCCTGGCAATCAGCCCCAGCATTTT.

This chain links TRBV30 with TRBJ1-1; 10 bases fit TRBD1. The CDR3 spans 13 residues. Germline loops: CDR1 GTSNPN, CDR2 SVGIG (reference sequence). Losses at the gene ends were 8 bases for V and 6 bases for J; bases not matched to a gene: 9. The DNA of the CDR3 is TGTGCCCAAGCGGGACAGGGGTCCGCTGAAGCTTTCTTT. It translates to CAQAGQGSAEAFF. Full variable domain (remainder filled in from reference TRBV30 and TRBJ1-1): SQTIHQWPATLVQPVGSPLSLECTVEGTSNPNLYWYRQAAGRGLQLLFYSVGIGQISSEVPQNLSASRPQDRQFILSSKKLLLSDSGFYLCAQAGQGSAEAFFGQGTRLTVV.

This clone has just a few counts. This chain's CDR3 is CASRQGYYGYTF. The CDR3 DNA sequence: TGTGCCAGCAGACAGGGGTACTATGGCTACACCTTC. This sequence joins TRBV6-5 and TRBJ1-2; 7 nucleotides align to TRBD1. Unmatched junction bases numbered 1, after V lost 6 bases and J lost 3 bases. The CDR3 runs 12 residues. Germline V gene data show CDR1 as MNHEY and CDR2 as SVGAGI.

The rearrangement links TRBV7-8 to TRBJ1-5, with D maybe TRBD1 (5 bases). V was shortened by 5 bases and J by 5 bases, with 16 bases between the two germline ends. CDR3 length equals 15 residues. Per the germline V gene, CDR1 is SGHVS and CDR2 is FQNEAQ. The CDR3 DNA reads TGTGCCAGCAGCCCCCGACCGACAGCTTATCAGCCCCAGCATTTT. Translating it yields CASSPRPTAYQPQHF.

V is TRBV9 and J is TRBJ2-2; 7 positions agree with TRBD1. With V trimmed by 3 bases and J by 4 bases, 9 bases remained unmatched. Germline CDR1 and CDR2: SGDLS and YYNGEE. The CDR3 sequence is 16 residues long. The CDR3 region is CASSGSTGTATGELFF. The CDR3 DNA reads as TGTGCCAGCAGCGGAAGCACCGGGACAGCCACCGGGGAGCTGTTTTTT.

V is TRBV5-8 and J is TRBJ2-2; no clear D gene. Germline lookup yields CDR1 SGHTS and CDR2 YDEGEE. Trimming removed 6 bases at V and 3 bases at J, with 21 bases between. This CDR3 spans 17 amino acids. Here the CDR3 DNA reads TGTGCCAGCACCCTGGGCCGCTCTCCCACGGACACCGGGGAGCTGTTTTTT. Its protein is CASTLGRSPTDTGELFF. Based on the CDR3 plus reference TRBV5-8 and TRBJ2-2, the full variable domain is EAGVTQSPTHLIKTRGQQATLRCSPISGHTSVYWYQQALGLGLQFLLWYDEGEERNRGNFPPRFSGRQFPNYSSELNVNALELEDSALYLCASTLGRSPTDTGELFFGEGSRLTVL.

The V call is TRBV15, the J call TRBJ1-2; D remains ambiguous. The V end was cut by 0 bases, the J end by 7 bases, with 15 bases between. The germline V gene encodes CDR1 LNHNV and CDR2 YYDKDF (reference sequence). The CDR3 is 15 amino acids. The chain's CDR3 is CATSRDLGPPGGYTF. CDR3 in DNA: TGTGCCACCAGCAGAGATCTAGGCCCGCCGGGTGGCTACACCTTC.

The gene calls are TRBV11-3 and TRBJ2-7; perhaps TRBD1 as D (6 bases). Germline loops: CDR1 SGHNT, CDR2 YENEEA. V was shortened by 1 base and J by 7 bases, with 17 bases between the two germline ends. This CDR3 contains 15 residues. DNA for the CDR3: TGTGCCAGCAGCTTAGGGACAGTCATAATAGGGGAGCAGTACGTC. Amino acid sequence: CASSLGTVIIGEQYV.

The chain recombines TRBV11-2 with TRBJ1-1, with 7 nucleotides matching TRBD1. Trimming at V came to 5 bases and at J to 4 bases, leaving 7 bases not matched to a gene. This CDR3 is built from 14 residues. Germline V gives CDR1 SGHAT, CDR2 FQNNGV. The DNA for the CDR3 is TGTGCCAGCAGCAAGAGGGGGCCTGGCACTGAAGCTTTCTTT. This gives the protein CASSKRGPGTEAFF.

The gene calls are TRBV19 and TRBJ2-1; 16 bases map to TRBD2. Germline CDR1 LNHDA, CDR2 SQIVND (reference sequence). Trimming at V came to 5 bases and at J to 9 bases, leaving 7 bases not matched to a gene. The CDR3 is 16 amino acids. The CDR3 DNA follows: TGTGCCAGTAGTCTAGGGACTAGCGGGGGGGTAGGTGAGCAGTTCTTC. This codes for CASSLGTSGGVGEQFF.